The following is a T cell receptor (beta chain) sequence with its context. Method: immunoSEQ multiplex PCR; TCRdb's copy keeps in-frame clones and lacks some. The table has 25,000 to 40,000 clones, 88% seen once; the top ten hold roughly 13%. This CDR3 is built from 14 residues. Germline CDR1 MNHNY, CDR2 SVGAGI (reference sequence). V lost 0 bases to trimming and J lost 4 bases, with 9 bases between them. This entry belongs to a study of blood T cell repertoires in COVID-19. The sequenced material came from peripheral blood. J is TRBJ1-1 and V is TRBV6-6, with D possibly TRBD1 on 6 matching bases. The clonotype was recovered from a human donor with active COVID-19. The donor label of this sample is uncertain. CDR3 sequence reads: CASSYSRDITEAFF. The CDR3 nucleotides are TGTGCCAGCAGTTACTCCAGGGACATCACTGAAGCTTTCTTT.